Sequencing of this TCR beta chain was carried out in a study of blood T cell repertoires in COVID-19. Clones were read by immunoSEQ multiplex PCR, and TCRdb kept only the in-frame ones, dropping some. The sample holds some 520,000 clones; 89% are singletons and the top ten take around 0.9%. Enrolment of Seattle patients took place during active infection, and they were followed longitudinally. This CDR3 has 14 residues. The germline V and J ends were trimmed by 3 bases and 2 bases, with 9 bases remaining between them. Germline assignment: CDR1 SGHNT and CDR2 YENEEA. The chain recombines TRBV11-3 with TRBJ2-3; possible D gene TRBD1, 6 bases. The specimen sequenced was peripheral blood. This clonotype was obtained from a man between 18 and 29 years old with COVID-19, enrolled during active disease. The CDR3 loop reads CASSLDSFTDTQYF. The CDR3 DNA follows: TGTGCCAGCAGCTTGGACAGCTTCACAGATACGCAGTATTTT.